The 32 T cell receptor beta chains below come from one sample, sequenced in a study of cytomegalovirus exposure and HLA in healthy donors. PCR employed 60 Vbeta and 13 Jbeta primers. Sequenced by immunoSEQ multiplex PCR; TCRdb stores in-frame clones only, minus some. The sample holds 13,000 to 15,000 clones, around 60% seen once. The material sequenced was PBMCs. The receptor set was obtained from a woman aged 50 to 60 in good health and CMV-seropositive.

This clone turned up a few times. In nucleotides, the CDR3 is TGCGCCAGCAGCCACTCCGGGACAGGGATTTTGTCCACTGAAGCTTTCTTT. Its translation: CASSHSGTGILSTEAFF. The chain couples TRBV4-3 to TRBJ1-1; 9 nucleotides align to TRBD1. J gave up 4 bases and V 3 bases, and 12 bases lay outside the gene matches. This CDR3 spans 17 amino acids. Germline values: CDR1 LGHNA, CDR2 YSLEER.

This clone was detected a few times. The chain recombines TRBV4-2 with TRBJ1-4, with a weak D call TRBD1 (5 bases). Germline CDR1 reads LGHNA; CDR2 reads YNFKEQ. CDR3 length: 15 amino acids. The V and J ends lost 4 bases and 0 bases respectively, with 9 bases between them. The chain's CDR3 is CASSPETATNEKLFF. The CDR3 coding sequence is TGTGCCAGCAGCCCAGAGACAGCAACTAATGAAAAACTGTTTTTT.

The chain combines TRBV7-2 with TRBJ2-7; the match to TRBD2 covers 16 bases. The CDR3 contains 14 residues. The junction had 2 bases not matched to a gene; V was cut back by 5 bases and J by 7 bases. Per germline, CDR1 SGHTA and CDR2 FQGNSA. CDR3 nucleotide sequence: TGTGCCAGCAGCGGGACTAGCGGGAGGGGGGAGCAGTACTTC. It yields the protein CASSGTSGRGEQYF.

CDR3 residues: CASSRGSFNGEQYF. The CDR3 bases are TGTGCCAGCAGCCGCGGCAGCTTCAACGGCGAGCAGTACTTC. The chain joins TRBV7-2 to TRBJ2-7, with unresolved D. CDR3 length: 14 amino acids. Germline V gene sequence: CDR1 SGHTA, CDR2 FQGNSA. V was cut by 5 bases and J by 6 bases, with 17 bases left in between.

The chain is built from TRBV4-1 and TRBJ1-5; D call uncertain. V was clipped by 4 bases and J by 4 bases, with 14 bases between them. This CDR3 spans 15 amino acids. The V gene's germline CDR1 is MGHRA and CDR2 YSYEKL. In DNA form, the CDR3 reads TGCGCCAGCAGCCCCGATTGGAGTTTGAATCAGCCCCAGCATTTT. Translation gives CASSPDWSLNQPQHF.

J is TRBJ2-3 and V is TRBV29-1, with D possibly TRBD1 on 6 matching bases. Germline lookup yields CDR1 SQVTM and CDR2 ANQGSEA. V lost 4 bases and J lost 9, with 14 bases in between. The CDR3 totals 12 residues. The CDR3 loop is CSVGLEQGTQYF. The CDR3 nucleotides are TGCAGCGTTGGTCTCGAACAGGGCACGCAGTATTTT.

The chain joins TRBV9 to TRBJ1-2; a weak D match, TRBD1 (6 bases). The V end was cut by 4 bases, the J end by 8 bases, with 15 bases between. The CDR3 spans 13 residues. CDR1 and CDR2 from the germline V gene are SGDLS and YYNGEE. The CDR3 coding sequence is TGTGCCAGCAGCTATACAGGGTTAGACGGCTACACCTTC. This codes for CASSYTGLDGYTF. The full variable domain, its missing parts supplied by reference TRBV9 and TRBJ1-2, is DSGVTQTPKHLITATGQRVTLRCSPRSGDLSVYWYQQSLDQGLQFLIQYYNGEERAKGNILERFSAQQFPDLHSELNLSSLELGDSALYFCASSYTGLDGYTFGSGTRLTVV.

The chain employs TRBV6-5 and TRBJ1-1; D is uncertain. Between the trimmed V and J ends, which lost 5 bases and 10 bases, there was a span of 17 bases. The CDR3 sequence is 13 residues long. Germline CDR1 and CDR2: MNHEY and SVGAGI. The CDR3, as DNA: TGTGCCAGCAGTGGGGTGAGGGTTCGTCGAGCTTTCTTT. It specifies CASSGVRVRRAFF.

This clone was counted between two and nine times. This chain uses TRBV5-1 with TRBJ2-3; 7 bases map to TRBD2. This CDR3 region has 14 residues. After removal of 2 bases from V and 4 bases from J, the junction contained 4 bases not matched to a gene. Germline V gene sequence: CDR1 SGHRS, CDR2 YFSETQ. The chain's CDR3 is CASSFGLDADTQYF. For the CDR3, the DNA is TGCGCCAGCAGCTTCGGACTAGATGCAGATACGCAGTATTTT.

V is TRBV6-1 and J is TRBJ1-2; 7 bases line up with TRBD1. Germline values: CDR1 MNHNS, CDR2 SASEGT. This CDR3 has 13 amino acids. V lost 3 bases to trimming and J lost 7 bases; unmatched junction nucleotides: 5. This chain's CDR3 is CASSETGFRGYTF. For the CDR3, the DNA is TGTGCCAGCAGTGAGACAGGGTTTCGTGGCTACACCTTC.

The CDR3 loop reads CASSSQGGNTEAFF. In DNA, the CDR3 is TGCGCCAGCAGCTCACAGGGGGGGAACACTGAAGCTTTCTTT. The chain has TRBV5-1 and TRBJ1-1; 8 bases agree with TRBD1. Germline trimming cut 3 bases from V and 1 base from J; bases unmatched to any gene: 2. Germline CDR1 SGHRS, CDR2 YFSETQ. This CDR3 comprises 14 residues.

This chain connects TRBV6-5 to TRBJ2-7; 7 bases fit TRBD1. The CDR3 has 14 amino acids. The J segment lost 1 base and the V segment lost 5 bases, leaving 5 bases of the junction unmatched. Germline-derived CDR1 and CDR2 are MNHEY and SVGAGI. As DNA, the CDR3 is TGTGCCAGCAGTATGACAGGGTCGTCCTACGAGCAGTACTTC. Its protein product is CASSMTGSSYEQYF.

This clone has more than one count but fewer than ten. The chain links TRBV6-4 to TRBJ2-3, with D possibly matching TRBD2 (7 bases). The CDR3 runs 14 residues. Germline V lookup: CDR1 MRHNA, CDR2 SNTAGT. The V end was cut by 3 bases, the J end by 4 bases, with 11 bases between. As DNA, the CDR3 is TGTGCCAGCAGTGAAGGGGGGGCAGCAGATACGCAGTATTTT. Its protein product is CASSEGGAADTQYF.

The chain links TRBV28 to TRBJ1-1; 7 positions match TRBD1. Germline trimming cut 3 bases from V and 6 bases from J; bases unmatched to any gene: 7. This CDR3 is 14 amino acids long. Looked up from germline, CDR1 is MDHEN and CDR2 is SYDVKM. The CDR3 here is CASSLGQLFSEAFF. CDR3 bases: TGTGCCAGCAGTTTGGGACAGCTCTTCTCTGAAGCTTTCTTT.

This clone was detected a few times. J is TRBJ1-5 and V is TRBV6-5, with TRBD1 matching 11 bases. The ends lost 0 bases at V and 7 bases at J; junction bases unmatched: 2. This CDR3 is built from 15 residues. Germline values: CDR1 MNHEY, CDR2 SVGAGI. The CDR3 nucleotides read TGTGCCAGCAGTTACTCGCGGGACAGGGGGCAGCCCCAGCATTTT. Its protein product is CASSYSRDRGQPQHF.

The V gene is TRBV14, the J gene TRBJ1-1; D is unclear. This CDR3 spans 14 amino acids. The germline V gene encodes CDR1 SGHDN and CDR2 FVKESK. Trimming took 4 bases from V and 1 from J, leaving 10 bases between them. CDR3 amino acids: CASSPRHSNTEAFF. The CDR3 DNA reads TGTGCCAGCAGCCCGCGACACTCGAACACTGAAGCTTTCTTT.

This clone was recorded only once. V gene TRBV4-1 combines with J gene TRBJ1-5; 7 bases agree with TRBD1. V was pared by 2 bases and J by 5 bases, with 6 bases of the junction left unmatched. Germline values: CDR1 MGHRA, CDR2 YSYEKL. The CDR3 spans 15 residues. The DNA for the CDR3 is TGCGCCAGCAGCCAACGCACAGGGGTTGATCAGCCCCAGCATTTT. Translated, it gives CASSQRTGVDQPQHF.

In its sample, this clone was seen a few times. J is TRBJ1-1 and V is TRBV28; 8 nucleotides match TRBD1. V shed 3 bases and J 5 bases; nucleotides not matched to a gene: 8. Germline CDR1 reads MDHEN; CDR2 reads SYDVKM. This CDR3 has 15 amino acids. The CDR3: CASSLSRGRKTEAFF. CDR3 in DNA: TGTGCCAGCAGTTTGTCCAGGGGGCGTAAAACTGAAGCTTTCTTT. The full variable domain, completed using reference TRBV28 and TRBJ1-1, is DVKVTQSSRYLVKRTGEKVFLECVQDMDHENMFWYRQDPGLGLRLIYFSYDVKMKEKGDIPEGYSVSREKKERFSLILESASTNQTSMYLCASSLSRGRKTEAFFGQGTRLTVV.

This clone turned up a few times. The V gene is TRBV30, the J gene TRBJ2-7; TRBD2 matches 10 bases. The CDR3 is made up of 14 amino acids. V shed 0 bases and J 12 bases; nucleotides not matched to a gene: 11. Germline V gene lookup returns CDR1 GTSNPN and CDR2 SVGIG (reference sequence). CDR3 loop: CAWSVSGLAPRGYF. The CDR3 DNA reads TGTGCCTGGAGTGTATCGGGACTAGCGCCCCGGGGGTACTTC.

V is TRBV29-1 and J is TRBJ2-1; 10 bases match TRBD2. V shed 6 bases, J shed 3 bases, and the junction held 11 bases outside the gene matches. This CDR3 is 16 amino acids long. CDR1 and CDR2 (germline): SQVTM, ANQGSEA. In DNA form, the CDR3 reads TGCAGCGTGCGACTAGCGGGTCTGAGGGTCTACAATGAGCAGTTCTTC. Its protein product is CSVRLAGLRVYNEQFF.

This chain connects TRBV30 to TRBJ2-7; 11 bases are shared with TRBD2. Germline V gene lookup returns CDR1 GTSNPN and CDR2 SVGIG (reference sequence). The CDR3 has 14 amino acids. The ends lost 2 bases at V and 4 bases at J; junction bases unmatched: 4. This CDR3 reads CAWSLLAGVYEQYF. CDR3 nucleotide sequence: TGTGCCTGGAGTCTACTAGCGGGAGTGTACGAGCAGTACTTC.

The CDR3 DNA sequence: TGCGCCAGCAGCCAAGAGGGGACAGCGGGGGGGACCCAGCATTTT. Its protein is CASSQEGTAGGTQHF. V and J are TRBV4-1 and TRBJ1-5, with 7 bases that match TRBD1. The germline V gene has CDR1 MGHRA and CDR2 YSYEKL. The CDR3 totals 15 residues. The ends lost 0 bases at V and 11 bases at J; junction bases unmatched: 10.

The chain employs TRBV30 and TRBJ2-1; D is ambiguous. Trimming removed 0 bases at V and 6 bases at J, with 9 bases between. The CDR3 is made up of 13 amino acids. Germline assignment: CDR1 GTSNPN and CDR2 SVGIG (reference sequence). Written as DNA, the CDR3 is TGTGCCTGGAGTGTCACTGAGGCCAATGAGCAGTTCTTC. Protein: CAWSVTEANEQFF.

V usage is TRBV4-1 and J usage is TRBJ2-1; 9 nucleotides line up with TRBD2. J lost 9 bases, V lost 4 bases, and 13 bases had no gene match. The CDR3 runs to 16 residues. Germline assignment: CDR1 MGHRA and CDR2 YSYEKL. The CDR3 spells CASSRWTSEDLGEQFF. The DNA for the CDR3 is TGCGCCAGCAGCCGATGGACTAGCGAAGACCTCGGTGAGCAGTTCTTC.

CDR3: CASSASGSLSSTDTQYF. Written as DNA, the CDR3 is TGCGCCAGCAGCGCTAGTGGGTCCCTTTCTAGCACAGATACGCAGTATTTT. This chain connects TRBV4-1 to TRBJ2-3; D gene uncertain. Per the germline V gene, CDR1 is MGHRA and CDR2 is YSYEKL. The CDR3 spans 17 residues. V lost 5 bases, J lost 0 bases, and 18 bases lay in between.

This chain uses TRBV29-1 with TRBJ1-2; D not resolved. Trimming shortened V by 5 bases and J by 0 bases, and 13 bases separated the two germline ends. The length of the CDR3 is 14 residues. The germline CDR1 and CDR2 sequences are SQVTM and ANQGSEA. The CDR3 loop is CSVSQRYSNYGYTF. CDR3 coding DNA: TGCAGCGTTAGCCAACGGTATTCTAACTATGGCTACACCTTC.

The chain links TRBV29-1 to TRBJ1-1; the D gene is possibly TRBD1 (5 bases). Trimming removed 8 bases from V and 1 base from J, with 14 bases in between. Per the germline V gene, CDR1 is SQVTM and CDR2 is ANQGSEA. The CDR3 is 13 amino acids. The CDR3: CSSYSTGNTEAFF. DNA for the CDR3: TGCAGCTCATACTCAACAGGGAACACTGAAGCTTTCTTT.

The chain couples TRBV7-2 to TRBJ2-5, with TRBD1 matching over 7 bases. The CDR3 loop spans 14 amino acids. Trimming at V came to 5 bases and at J to 2 bases, leaving 5 bases not matched to a gene. Germline CDR1 and CDR2: SGHTA and FQGNSA. The CDR3 DNA is TGTGCCAGCAGCCGGGACAGACAACAAGAGACCCAGTACTTC. Protein: CASSRDRQQETQYF.

The chain joins TRBV6-6 to TRBJ1-5; the D is unclear. Germline V gives CDR1 MNHNY, CDR2 SVGAGI (reference sequence). This CDR3 contains 15 residues. The V end was cut by 2 bases, the J end by 3 bases, with 11 bases between. DNA of the CDR3: TGTGCCAGCAGTTACGCGCGGCCTTACAATCAGCCCCAGCATTTT. Translating it yields CASSYARPYNQPQHF.

This clone was seen a handful of times. The chain couples TRBV4-2 to TRBJ2-7; 9 bases are shared with TRBD2. J lost 6 bases, V lost 0 bases, and 9 bases had no gene match. Germline-derived CDR1 and CDR2 are LGHNA and YNFKEQ. This CDR3 contains 16 residues. CDR3 residues: CASSQEVASGNFEQYF. DNA of the CDR3: TGTGCCAGCAGCCAAGAAGTGGCTAGCGGGAACTTCGAGCAGTACTTC.

This clone has more than one count but fewer than ten. V is TRBV10-3 and J is TRBJ2-2; a possible D gene is TRBD1 (6 bases). The germline V and J ends were trimmed by 4 bases and 6 bases, with 9 bases remaining between them. Germline CDR1 ENHRY, CDR2 SYGVKD. CDR3 length: 13 residues. The CDR3 region is CAISVEGAGELFF. CDR3 sequence (DNA): TGTGCCATCAGTGTTGAGGGGGCCGGGGAGCTGTTTTTT.

The DNA of the CDR3 is TGTGCCAGCAGCCAAGAAGGCCTTGGGCAGAAAGATGGCTACACCTTC. Translating it yields CASSQEGLGQKDGYTF. The chain couples TRBV4-2 to TRBJ1-2; D unclear. Trimming stripped 0 bases from V and 6 bases from J, with 17 bases between. CDR1 LGHNA and CDR2 YNFKEQ come from the germline V gene. The CDR3 length is 16 residues.